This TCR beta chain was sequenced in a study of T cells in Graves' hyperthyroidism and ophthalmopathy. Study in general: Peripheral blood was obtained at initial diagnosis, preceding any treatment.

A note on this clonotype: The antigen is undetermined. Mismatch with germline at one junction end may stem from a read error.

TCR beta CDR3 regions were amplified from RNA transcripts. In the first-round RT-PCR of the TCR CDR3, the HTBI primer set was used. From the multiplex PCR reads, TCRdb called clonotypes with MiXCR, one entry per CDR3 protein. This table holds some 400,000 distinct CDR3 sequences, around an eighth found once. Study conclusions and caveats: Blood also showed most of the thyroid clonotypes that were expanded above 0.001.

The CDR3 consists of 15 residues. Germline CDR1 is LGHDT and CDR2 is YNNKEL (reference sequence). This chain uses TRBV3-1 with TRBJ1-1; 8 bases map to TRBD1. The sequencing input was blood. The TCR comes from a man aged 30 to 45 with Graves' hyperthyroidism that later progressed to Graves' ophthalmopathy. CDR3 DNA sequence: TGTGCCAGCAGCCAAGGTCTAGACAGGGGCACTAAAGCTTTCTTT. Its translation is CASSQGLDRGTKAFF.